This entry lists 9 T cell receptor beta chains sequenced from one sample in a study of T cell repertoires in cytomegalovirus infection. A single record per CDR3 protein comes from TCRdb applying MiXCR to the reads. The repertoire holds around 270,000 distinct CDR3 sequences, approximately 9.1% seen once, with approximately 15% in the top ten. Sequencing was performed on PBMCs. The receptors stem from a human donor in good health (CMV status not recorded). Some clones in this sample may be carry-over from other donors' samples.

This clonotype was recorded at least ten times. The chain employs TRBV20-1 and TRBJ1-3; D call uncertain. This CDR3 region has 17 residues. Trimming shortened V by 0 bases and J by 0 bases, and 15 bases separated the two germline ends. Germline V gives CDR1 DFQATT, CDR2 SNEGSKA (reference sequence). The chain's CDR3 is CSARDQKIGSSGNTIYF. The DNA of the CDR3 is TGCAGTGCTAGAGATCAAAAAATTGGAAGCTCTGGAAACACCATATATTTT.

The chain joins TRBV12-5 to TRBJ1-5, with D unresolved. The CDR3 is 16 residues long. Germline lookup yields CDR1 LGHNT and CDR2 FRNRAP. The ends were cut back, 0 bases at V and 8 bases at J, with 17 bases in the middle. CDR3 loop: CASGLVEGFIREPQHF. CDR3 DNA: TGTGCTAGTGGTTTGGTAGAGGGTTTCATAAGGGAGCCCCAGCATTTT.

In this sample, this clonotype turned up many times. This chain uses TRBV7-2 with TRBJ2-5, with D tentatively TRBD1 (5 bases). The ends were cut back, 0 bases at V and 3 bases at J, with 11 bases in the middle. This CDR3 spans 15 amino acids. Germline V gives CDR1 SGHTA, CDR2 FQGNSA. CDR3 region: CASSLAGRKEETQYF. The CDR3 coding sequence is TGTGCCAGCAGCTTAGCGGGGCGAAAGGAAGAGACCCAGTACTTC.

This clonotype was counted ten times or more. The chain has TRBV5-5 and TRBJ1-5; 11 bases fit TRBD1. V gave up 4 bases and J gave up 2 bases; unmatched junction bases: 5. Germline V gene sequence: CDR1 SGHKS, CDR2 YYEKEE (reference sequence). The CDR3 spans 16 residues. CDR3 sequence: CASSLGQGAGNQPQHF. The CDR3 DNA follows: TGTGCCAGCAGCCTTGGACAGGGGGCTGGCAATCAGCCCCAGCATTTT.

This clonotype was seen ten or more times. The rearrangement joins TRBV7-2 to TRBJ2-3; no firm D call. This CDR3 has 14 residues. The germline gives CDR1 SGHTA, CDR2 FQGNSA. V dropped 1 base and J dropped 6 bases, with 11 bases sitting between them. The CDR3 coding sequence is TGTGCCAGCAGCTTAGAAACCAAAGGTGATACGCAGTATTTT. Amino acid sequence: CASSLETKGDTQYF. The complete variable domain, with remaining parts taken from reference TRBV7-2 and TRBJ2-3, reads GAGVSQSPSNKVTEKGKDVELRCDPISGHTALYWYRQSLGQGLEFLIYFQGNSAPDKSGLPSDRFSAERTGGSVSTLTIQRTQQEDSAVYLCASSLETKGDTQYFGPGTRLTVL.

The chain joins TRBV4-3 to TRBJ2-7; the D call may be TRBD1 or TRBD2 (7 bases each). V lost 1 base, J lost 3 bases, and 13 bases lay in between. The CDR3 length is 15 residues. Germline V gene data show CDR1 as LGHNA and CDR2 as YSLEER. CDR3 coding DNA: TGCGCCAGCAGCCAAGCACAGGGGAGGGGCTACGAGCAGTACTTC. Protein: CASSQAQGRGYEQYF.

This clonotype came up a few times. The CDR3 loop reads CASSEAELTGELFF. CDR3 in DNA: TGTGCCAGCAGTGAGGCAGAACTCACCGGGGAGCTGTTTTTT. The chain uses TRBV2 and TRBJ2-2, with D unresolved. The CDR3 totals 14 residues. CDR1 is SNHLY and CDR2 is FYNNEI in the germline V gene. The germline V and J ends were trimmed by 3 bases and 4 bases, with 9 bases remaining between them.

The rearrangement uses TRBV5-6 and TRBJ2-2; D is unresolved. V lost 1 base and J 2 bases, leaving 9 bases between the germline ends. Germline assignment: CDR1 SGHDT and CDR2 YYEEEE. The CDR3 has 15 residues. CDR3 sequence reads: CASSLWGSNTGELFF. CDR3 nucleotide sequence: TGTGCCAGCAGCTTGTGGGGATCTAACACCGGGGAGCTGTTTTTT. Full variable domain (remainder filled in from reference TRBV5-6 and TRBJ2-2): DAGVTQSPTHLIKTRGQQVTLRCSPKSGHDTVSWYQQALGQGPQFIFQYYEEEERQRGNFPDRFSGHQFPNYSSELNVNALLLGDSALYLCASSLWGSNTGELFFGEGSRLTVL.

The CDR3 nucleotides read TGTGCCAGCAGAGAGGGGGCGTTTAGGAATTCACCCCTCCACTTT. As protein: CASREGAFRNSPLHF. J is TRBJ1-6 and V is TRBV28; 7 nucleotides line up with TRBD1. The CDR3 length is 15 residues. V was clipped by 6 bases and J by 7 bases; unmatched bases: 9. CDR1 MDHEN and CDR2 SYDVKM come from the germline V gene.